This T cell receptor beta chain was sequenced in a study of cytomegalovirus exposure and HLA in healthy donors. Study-level findings and limits: In an earlier analysis, in under 700 donors, most V segments appeared productive either ~90% or ~30% of the time.

The PCR ran on 60 Vbeta and 13 Jbeta primers. TCRdb keeps only in-frame clones here, not all; method: immunoSEQ multiplex PCR. The sample has 210,000 or so clones, about 90% seen once. The CDR3 consists of 15 residues. CDR1 and CDR2 (germline): SGHVS, FQNEAQ. With 5 bases removed from V and 7 bases from J, the gap between germline ends came to 17 bases. This clone was recorded a few times. Its specificity is unknown. J is TRBJ2-2 and V is TRBV7-8; TRBD1 might be the D (6 bases). The clonotype comes from a man aged 25 to 40 in good health and CMV-seronegative. Sample: PBMCs. CDR3 loop: CASSRRFQGRGELFF. The CDR3 DNA sequence: TGTGCCAGCAGCCGGAGGTTTCAGGGGCGCGGGGAGCTGTTTTTT.